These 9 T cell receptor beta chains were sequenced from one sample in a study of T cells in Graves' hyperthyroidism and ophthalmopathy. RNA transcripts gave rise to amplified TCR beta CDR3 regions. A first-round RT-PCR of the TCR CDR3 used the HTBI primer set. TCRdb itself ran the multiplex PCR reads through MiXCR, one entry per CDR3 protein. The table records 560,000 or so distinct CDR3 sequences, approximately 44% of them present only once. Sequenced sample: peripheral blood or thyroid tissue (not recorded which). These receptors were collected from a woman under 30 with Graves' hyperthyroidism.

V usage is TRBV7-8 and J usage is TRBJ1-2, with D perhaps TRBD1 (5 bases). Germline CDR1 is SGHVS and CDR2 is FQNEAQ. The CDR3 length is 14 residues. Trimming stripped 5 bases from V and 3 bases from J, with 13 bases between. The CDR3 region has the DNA TGTGCCAGCAGCCCCGGCCGGGACCACTATGGCTACACCTTC. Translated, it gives CASSPGRDHYGYTF.

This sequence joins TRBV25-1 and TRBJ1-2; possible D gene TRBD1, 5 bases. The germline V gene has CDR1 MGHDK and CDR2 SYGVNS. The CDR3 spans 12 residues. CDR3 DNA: TGTGCTAGTACAGGCTGGGTCTATGGCTACACCTTC. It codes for CASTGWVYGYTF.

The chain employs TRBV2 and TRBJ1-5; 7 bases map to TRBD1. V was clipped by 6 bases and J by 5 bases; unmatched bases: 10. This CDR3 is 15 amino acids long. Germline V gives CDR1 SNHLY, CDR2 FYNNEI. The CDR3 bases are TGTGCCAGCAGCCTTACAGGGGAACCCGATCAGCCCCAGCATTTT. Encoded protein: CASSLTGEPDQPQHF.

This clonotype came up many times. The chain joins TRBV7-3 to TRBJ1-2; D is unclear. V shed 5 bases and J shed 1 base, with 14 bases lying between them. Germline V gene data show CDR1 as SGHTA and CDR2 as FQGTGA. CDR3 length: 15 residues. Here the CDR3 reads CASSHARALNYGYTF. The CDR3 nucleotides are TGTGCCAGCAGCCACGCAAGGGCCCTTAACTATGGCTACACCTTC.

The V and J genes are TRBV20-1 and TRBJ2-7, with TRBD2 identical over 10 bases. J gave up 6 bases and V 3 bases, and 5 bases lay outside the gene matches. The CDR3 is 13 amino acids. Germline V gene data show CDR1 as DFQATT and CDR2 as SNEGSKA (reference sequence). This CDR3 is CSARGTSVTEQYF. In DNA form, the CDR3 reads TGCAGTGCTAGGGGGACTAGCGTTACCGAGCAGTACTTC.

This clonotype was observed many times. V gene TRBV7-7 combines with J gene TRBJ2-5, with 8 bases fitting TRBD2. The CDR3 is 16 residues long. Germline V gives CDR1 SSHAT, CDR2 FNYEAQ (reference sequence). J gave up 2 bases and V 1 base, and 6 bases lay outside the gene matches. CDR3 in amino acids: CASSLGGGGGQETQYF. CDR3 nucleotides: TGTGCCAGCAGCTTAGGCGGAGGCGGGGGGCAAGAGACCCAGTACTTC.

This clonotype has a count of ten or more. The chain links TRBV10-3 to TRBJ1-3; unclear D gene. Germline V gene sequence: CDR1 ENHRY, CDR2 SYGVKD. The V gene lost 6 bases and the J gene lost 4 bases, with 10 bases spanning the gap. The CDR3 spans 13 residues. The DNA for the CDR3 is TGTGCCATCAGAGGTGTTTTGGGAAACACCATATATTTT. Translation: CAIRGVLGNTIYF.

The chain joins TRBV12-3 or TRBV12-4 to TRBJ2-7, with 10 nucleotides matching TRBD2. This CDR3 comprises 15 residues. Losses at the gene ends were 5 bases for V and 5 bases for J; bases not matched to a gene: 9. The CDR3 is CASSQILAGADEQYF. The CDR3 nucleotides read TGTGCCAGCAGTCAAATCCTAGCGGGAGCGGACGAGCAGTACTTC.

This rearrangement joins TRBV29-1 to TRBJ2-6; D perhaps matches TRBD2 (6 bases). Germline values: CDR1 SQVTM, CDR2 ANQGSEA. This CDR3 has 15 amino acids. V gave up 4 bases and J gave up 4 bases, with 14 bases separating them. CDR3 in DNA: TGCAGCGTTGGAGGAGGAGGGGCCGGGGCCAACGTCCTGACTTTC. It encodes CSVGGGGAGANVLTF.